The clone carrying this TCR beta chain was observed at least ten times. Its specificity is unknown. Each CDR3 protein gets one entry after TCRdb re-called the RT-PCR reads with MiXCR. The sample contains some 300,000 distinct CDR3 sequences, 20% to 25% of which appear only once. The sample originates from a study of response to subunit inactivated influenza vaccine. Findings of the study overall: The authors put forward the suggestion that each seasonal influenza vaccination may bring in only a limited number of new T cells.

The sample consisted of PBMCs from blood, taken roughly 20 months after vaccination. This receptor was obtained from a man aged 50 to 69 who received an inactivated influenza vaccine.

The CDR3: CASSQAGDNSPLHF. CDR3 in DNA: TGTGCCAGCAGCCAAGCGGGGGATAATTCACCCCTCCACTTT. The gene calls are TRBV3-1 and TRBJ1-6; D perhaps matches TRBD1 (5 bases). V was shortened by 1 base and J by 5 bases, with 6 bases between the two germline ends. Germline-derived CDR1 and CDR2 are LGHDT and YNNKEL (reference sequence). The CDR3 extends over 14 amino acids.